Detailed here is one T cell receptor (beta chain). This entry comes from a study of blood T cell repertoires in COVID-19. Study-wide context: Cohort 3 donors counted as recovered after two negative PCRs, clearance, or resolved symptoms.

Germline lookup yields CDR1 SGHNT and CDR2 YENEEA. The length of the CDR3 is 19 residues. Trimming removed 5 bases from V and 0 bases from J; junction bases left unmatched: 17. The study drew participants aged about 18 to 90 years from under 30 US areas. Categorization into cohorts depended on clinical history that participants reported. Under the authors' procedure: From reference gene primer amplification, estimates of nucleated cell counts were derived. TCRdb's copy holds only in-frame clones and misses some; the assay was immunoSEQ multiplex PCR. For V, J and clone size, that table is used; D and trimming come from the DNA. The data show fewer than 250,000 clones, with roughly 87% seen just once and roughly 7.2% held by the top ten.

The sequence came from a man aged 25-45 years in a cohort exposed to, infected with or recovered from COVID-19 (not recorded which). Sequenced material: PBMCs or T cells enriched from blood (not recorded which). The chain has TRBV11-3 and TRBJ2-3; 7 nucleotides agree with TRBD2. This CDR3 is CASSPGIGGRGPSTDTQYF. In DNA form, the CDR3 reads TGTGCCAGCAGCCCCGGGATTGGCGGGAGAGGACCTAGCACAGATACGCAGTATTTT.